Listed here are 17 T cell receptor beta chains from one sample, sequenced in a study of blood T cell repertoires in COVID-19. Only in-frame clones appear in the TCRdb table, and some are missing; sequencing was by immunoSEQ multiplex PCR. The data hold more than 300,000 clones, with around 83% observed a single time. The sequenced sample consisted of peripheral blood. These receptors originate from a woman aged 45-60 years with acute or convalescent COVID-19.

CDR3 in amino acids: CASSLGTVLGNTIYF. CDR3 in DNA: TGTGCCAGCAGCTTAGGGACAGTCCTCGGAAACACCATATATTTT. The J gene is TRBJ1-3, the V gene TRBV5-4; 7 nucleotides align to TRBD1. CDR1 SGHNT and CDR2 YYREEE come from the germline V gene (reference sequence). With V trimmed by 2 bases and J by 4 bases, 6 bases remained unmatched. CDR3 length equals 15 residues.

The CDR3 DNA reads as TGTGCCAGCTCACCACGAACTAGGCGGGGGCCAACCTACGAGCAGTACGTC. This gives the protein CASSPRTRRGPTYEQYV. The chain links TRBV18 to TRBJ2-7; perhaps TRBD2 as D (7 bases). The CDR3 contains 17 residues. Germline V gives CDR1 KGHSH, CDR2 LQKENI. V shed 1 base and J shed 2 bases, with 18 bases lying between them.

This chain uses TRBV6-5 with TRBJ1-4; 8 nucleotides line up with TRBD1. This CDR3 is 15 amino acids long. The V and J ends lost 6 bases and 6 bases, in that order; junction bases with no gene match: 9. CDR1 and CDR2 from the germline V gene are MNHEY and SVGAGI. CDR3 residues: CASSKGGTGDEKLFF. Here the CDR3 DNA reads TGTGCCAGCAGCAAAGGGGGGACAGGCGATGAAAAACTGTTTTTT.

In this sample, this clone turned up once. As DNA, the CDR3 is TGTGCCAGCAGCTTAAGCGGGGTTAGCTCCTACAATGAGCAGTTCTTC. It codes for CASSLSGVSSYNEQFF. The chain uses TRBV7-7 and TRBJ2-1; 7 nucleotides line up with TRBD2. The V gene end was trimmed by 2 bases and the J gene end by 0 bases; junction bases not matched to a gene: 4. This CDR3 region has 16 residues. Germline V gene lookup returns CDR1 SSHAT and CDR2 FNYEAQ (reference sequence).

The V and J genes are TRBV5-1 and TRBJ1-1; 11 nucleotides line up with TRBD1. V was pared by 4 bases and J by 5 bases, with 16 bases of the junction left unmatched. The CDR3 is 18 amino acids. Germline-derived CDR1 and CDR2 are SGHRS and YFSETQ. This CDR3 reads CASSLGDRGMFSGTEAFF. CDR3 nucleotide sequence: TGCGCCAGCAGCCTTGGGGACAGGGGGATGTTTTCGGGGACTGAAGCTTTCTTT. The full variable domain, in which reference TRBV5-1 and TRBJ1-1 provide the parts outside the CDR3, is KAGVTQTPRYLIKTRGQQVTLSCSPISGHRSVSWYQQTPGQGLQFLFEYFSETQRNKGNFPGRFSGRQFSNSRSEMNVSTLELGDSALYLCASSLGDRGMFSGTEAFFGQGTRLTVV.

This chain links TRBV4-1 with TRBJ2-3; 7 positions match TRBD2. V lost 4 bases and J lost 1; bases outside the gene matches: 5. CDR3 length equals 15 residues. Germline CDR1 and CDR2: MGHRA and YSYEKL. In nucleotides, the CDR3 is TGCGCCAGCAGCCTCGGTGGGGGGGGCACAGATACGCAGTATTTT. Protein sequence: CASSLGGGGTDTQYF.

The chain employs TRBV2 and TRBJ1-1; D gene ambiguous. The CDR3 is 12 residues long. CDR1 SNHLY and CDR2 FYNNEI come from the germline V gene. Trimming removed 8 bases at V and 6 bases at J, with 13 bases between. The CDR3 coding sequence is TGTGCCAGCGACAAATACATGTCTGAAGCTTTCTTT. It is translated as CASDKYMSEAFF.

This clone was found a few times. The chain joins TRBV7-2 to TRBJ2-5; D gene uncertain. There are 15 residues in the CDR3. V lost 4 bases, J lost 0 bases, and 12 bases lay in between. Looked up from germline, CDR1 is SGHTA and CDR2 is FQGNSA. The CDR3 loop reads CASSSAGWYQETQYF. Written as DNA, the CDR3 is TGTGCCAGCAGCTCCGCCGGTTGGTACCAAGAGACCCAGTACTTC. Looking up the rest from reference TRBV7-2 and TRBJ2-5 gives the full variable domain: GAGVSQSPSNKVTEKGKDVELRCDPISGHTALYWYRQSLGQGLEFLIYFQGNSAPDKSGLPSDRFSAERTGGSVSTLTIQRTQQEDSAVYLCASSSAGWYQETQYFGPGTRLLVL.

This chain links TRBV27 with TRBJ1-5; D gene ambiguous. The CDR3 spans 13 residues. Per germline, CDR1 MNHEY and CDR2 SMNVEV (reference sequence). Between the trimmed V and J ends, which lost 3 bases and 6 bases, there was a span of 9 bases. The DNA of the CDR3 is TGTGCCAGCAGTTTTGGAGGGTTTCAGCCCCAGCATTTT. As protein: CASSFGGFQPQHF.

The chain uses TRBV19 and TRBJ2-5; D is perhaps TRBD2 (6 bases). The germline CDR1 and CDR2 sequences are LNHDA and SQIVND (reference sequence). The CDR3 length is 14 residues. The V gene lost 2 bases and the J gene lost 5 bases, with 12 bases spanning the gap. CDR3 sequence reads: CASSIRAGSETQYF. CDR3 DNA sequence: TGTGCCAGTAGTATAAGGGCGGGATCGGAGACCCAGTACTTC.

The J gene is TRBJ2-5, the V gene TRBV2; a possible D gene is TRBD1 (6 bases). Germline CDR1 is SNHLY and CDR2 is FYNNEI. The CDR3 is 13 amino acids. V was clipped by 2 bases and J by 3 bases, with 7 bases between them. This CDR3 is CASSEWDKETQYF. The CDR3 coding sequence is TGTGCCAGCAGTGAATGGGACAAAGAGACCCAGTACTTC. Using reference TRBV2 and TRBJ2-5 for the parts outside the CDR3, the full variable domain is EPEVTQTPSHQVTQMGQEVILRCVPISNHLYFYWYRQILGQKVEFLVSFYNNEISEKSEIFDDQFSVERPDGSNFTLKIRSTKLEDSAMYFCASSEWDKETQYFGPGTRLLVL.

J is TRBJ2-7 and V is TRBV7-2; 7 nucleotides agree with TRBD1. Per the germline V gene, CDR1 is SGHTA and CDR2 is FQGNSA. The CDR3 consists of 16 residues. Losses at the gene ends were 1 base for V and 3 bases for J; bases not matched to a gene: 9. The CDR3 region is CASSLGPGQAIYEQYF. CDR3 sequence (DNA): TGTGCCAGCAGCTTAGGCCCCGGACAGGCTATCTACGAGCAGTACTTC. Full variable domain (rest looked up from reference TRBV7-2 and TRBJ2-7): GAGVSQSPSNKVTEKGKDVELRCDPISGHTALYWYRQSLGQGLEFLIYFQGNSAPDKSGLPSDRFSAERTGGSVSTLTIQRTQQEDSAVYLCASSLGPGQAIYEQYFGPGTRLTVT.

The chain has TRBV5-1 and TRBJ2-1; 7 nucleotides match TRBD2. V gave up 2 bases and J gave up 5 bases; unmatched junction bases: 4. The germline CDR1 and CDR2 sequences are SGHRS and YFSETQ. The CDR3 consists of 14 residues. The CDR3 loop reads CASSFQRGNNEQFF. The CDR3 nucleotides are TGCGCCAGCAGCTTCCAGCGGGGCAACAATGAGCAGTTCTTC.

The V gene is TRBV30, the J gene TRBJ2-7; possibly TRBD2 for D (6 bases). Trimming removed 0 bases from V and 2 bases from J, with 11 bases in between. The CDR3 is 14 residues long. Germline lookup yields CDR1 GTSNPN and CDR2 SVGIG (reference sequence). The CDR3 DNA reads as TGTGCCTGGAGTGTAATGGCGGGAACCTACGAGCAGTACTTC. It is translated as CAWSVMAGTYEQYF.

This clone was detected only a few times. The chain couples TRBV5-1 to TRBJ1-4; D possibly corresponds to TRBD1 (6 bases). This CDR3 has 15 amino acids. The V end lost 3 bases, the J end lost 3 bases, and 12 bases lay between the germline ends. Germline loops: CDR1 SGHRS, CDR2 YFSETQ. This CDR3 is CASSSGQPSNEKLFF. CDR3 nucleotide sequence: TGCGCCAGCAGCTCCGGACAGCCTTCTAATGAAAAACTGTTTTTT.

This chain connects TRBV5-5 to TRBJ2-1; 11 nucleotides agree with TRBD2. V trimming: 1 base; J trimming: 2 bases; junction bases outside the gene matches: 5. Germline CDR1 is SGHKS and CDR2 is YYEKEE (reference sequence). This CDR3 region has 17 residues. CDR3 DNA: TGTGCCAGCAGCTTGTTAGCGGGAGGGCCGCCCTACAATGAGCAGTTCTTC. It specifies CASSLLAGGPPYNEQFF.

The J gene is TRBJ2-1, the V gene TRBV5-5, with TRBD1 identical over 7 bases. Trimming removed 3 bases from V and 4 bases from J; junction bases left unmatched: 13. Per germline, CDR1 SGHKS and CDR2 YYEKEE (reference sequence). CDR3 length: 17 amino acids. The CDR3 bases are TGTGCCAGCAGCTATCTCTTCGGGACAGAAAGTTACAATGAGCAGTTCTTC. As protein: CASSYLFGTESYNEQFF.